This T cell receptor beta chain appears in the sequencing data of a study of blood T cell repertoires in COVID-19. Original handling: Estimation of nucleated cell counts was performed using reference gene primer amplification. Sequencing was performed with immunoSEQ multiplex PCR; in TCRdb, only in-frame clones are kept and a portion is missing. That table gives V, J and clone size, and the DNA gave D and trimming. This table holds more than 400,000 clones, approximately 85% found once. Germline V gives CDR1 SGHTS, CDR2 YDEGEE. V was pared by 2 bases and J by 0 bases, with 11 bases between. The CDR3 contains 15 residues.

The rearrangement uses TRBV5-8 and TRBJ1-2; D not certain. This receptor was taken from a human donor in a cohort sampled during active COVID-19. Sequenced: peripheral blood. The CDR3 is CASSLLRRANYGYTF. The CDR3 DNA reads as TGTGCCAGCAGCTTACTACGGCGAGCTAACTATGGCTACACCTTC.